This TCR beta chain was retrieved from a study of T cell responses to AZD1222 COVID-19 vaccine. About the study: Pooled together were second doses at about 4 or about 12 weeks.

The CDR3 extends over 15 amino acids. In germline, CDR1 is MNHEY, CDR2 SVGAGI. Between the trimmed V and J ends, which lost 7 bases and 2 bases, there was a span of 18 bases. Profiling relied on immunoSEQ multiplex PCR, and the TCRdb table lists in-frame clones only, not all of them. The sample lists about 140,000 clones; around nine tenths were seen once. The chain carries TRBV6-5 and TRBJ2-7; D might be TRBD1 or TRBD2, each matching 6 bases. The input for sequencing was peripheral blood, taken on day 0 of AZD1222 vaccination. The sequence came from an adult in good health. The CDR3 sequence is CASKPGWGATYEQYF. CDR3 DNA: TGTGCCAGCAAACCTGGGTGGGGGGCTACCTACGAGCAGTACTTC.